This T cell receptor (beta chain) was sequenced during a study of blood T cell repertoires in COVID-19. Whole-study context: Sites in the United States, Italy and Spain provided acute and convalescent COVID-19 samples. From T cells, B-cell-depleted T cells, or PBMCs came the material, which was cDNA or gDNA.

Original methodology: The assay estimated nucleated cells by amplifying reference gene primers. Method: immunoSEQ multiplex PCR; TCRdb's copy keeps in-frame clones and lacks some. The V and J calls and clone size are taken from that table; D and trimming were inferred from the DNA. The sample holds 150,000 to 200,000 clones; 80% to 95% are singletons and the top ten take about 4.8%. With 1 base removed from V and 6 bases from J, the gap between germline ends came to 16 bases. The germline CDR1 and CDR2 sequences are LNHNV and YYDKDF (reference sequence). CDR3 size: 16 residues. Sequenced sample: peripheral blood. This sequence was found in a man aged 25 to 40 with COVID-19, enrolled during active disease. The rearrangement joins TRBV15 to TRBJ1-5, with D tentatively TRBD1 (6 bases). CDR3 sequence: CATSRVGGAGAQPQHF. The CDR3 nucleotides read TGTGCCACCAGCAGAGTGGGGGGGGCAGGGGCTCAGCCCCAGCATTTT.